This T cell receptor (beta chain) was documented in a study of T-cell reconstitution after alpha-beta-depleted transplantation in children. Study-level findings and limits: From surviving recipient T cells and thymic progenitors came the high day-60 TCRbeta diversity observed in some patients. Reportedly, alpha-beta T cells present about two months post-transplant originated from several hundred expanded clones of graft origin. Among T cells one year after transplant, newly produced cells accounted for most counts and diversity.

Construction of the TCRbeta library involved unique molecular identifiers. TCRdb passed the PCR reads through MiXCR, listing each CDR3 protein once. The sample includes fewer than 700,000 distinct CDR3 sequences, roughly 13% of them seen just once. V was shortened by 6 bases and J by 3 bases, with 12 bases between the two germline ends. This CDR3 contains 14 residues. CDR1 and CDR2 (germline): MDHEN, SYDVKM. This clonotype has only a few counts. As yet, its antigen is unknown. The clonotype comes from a male patient between 10 and 17 years old who had a stem cell transplant for acute myeloid leukemia, so the T cells may come from the graft donor. This chain joins TRBV28 and TRBJ1-5; D remains unclear. Sequenced here: PBMCs, mostly from graft donor cells, sampled 360 days after TCRalphabeta/CD19-depleted stem cell transplant. CDR3 region: CASRITDNNQPQHF. In DNA form, the CDR3 reads TGTGCCAGCAGAATTACAGATAACAATCAGCCCCAGCATTTT.